Included here is one T cell receptor (beta chain) sequence, with context. The antigen is unknown. This entry belongs to a study of cytomegalovirus exposure and HLA in healthy donors. The study, taken as a whole, reports: First-cohort TCR clusters were later found to tend to co-occur in the 130 or so validation repertoires.

This CDR3 spans 16 amino acids. After removal of 5 bases from V and 5 bases from J, the junction contained 10 bases not matched to a gene. CDR1 is KGHSH and CDR2 is LQKENI in the germline V gene. Produced via immunoSEQ multiplex PCR; TCRdb's table is partial and in-frame only. Of approximately 160,000 clones listed, over 85% were seen once; the top ten hold more than 3.5%. What was sequenced was PBMCs. The V call is TRBV18, the J call TRBJ1-1; 11 bases match TRBD1. This sequence originates from a man aged 18-30 years in good health and CMV-seropositive. The CDR3 DNA is TGTGCCAGCTCAAGATCGGCCGGGGACAGGGGGACTGAAGCTTTCTTT. This sequence encodes CASSRSAGDRGTEAFF.